Below are 15 T cell receptor beta chains sequenced from a single sample in a study of shared T cell receptors in the human thymus. Data came from immunoSEQ multiplex PCR; TCRdb stores just in-frame clones and leaves some out. The table shows 450,000 to 650,000 clones, with 75% to 80% occurring only once. These data were likewise used in another study, on human thymus T cells.

Sequenced sample: thymocytes. These receptors came from a boy in the first two years of life with a congenital heart defect.

The rearrangement uses TRBV11-2 and TRBJ2-1; 10 positions agree with TRBD2. Germline CDR1 SGHAT, CDR2 FQNNGV. The CDR3 loop spans 15 amino acids. The V and J ends lost 5 bases and 8 bases, in that order; junction bases with no gene match: 9. The DNA for the CDR3 is TGTGCCAGCAGCCTTACTAGCGGGGACCTCGATGAGCAGTTCTTC. It codes for CASSLTSGDLDEQFF.

The rearrangement joins TRBV5-1 to TRBJ2-5, with TRBD1 as a possible D gene (6 bases). This CDR3 is built from 17 residues. The germline gives CDR1 SGHRS, CDR2 YFSETQ. V was cut by 4 bases and J by 0 bases, with 19 bases left in between. The CDR3 region is CASSLTAQGKNQETQYF. The CDR3 DNA follows: TGCGCCAGCAGCCTCACGGCCCAGGGGAAAAACCAAGAGACCCAGTACTTC. Complete variable domain (other parts from reference TRBV5-1 and TRBJ2-5): KAGVTQTPRYLIKTRGQQVTLSCSPISGHRSVSWYQQTPGQGLQFLFEYFSETQRNKGNFPGRFSGRQFSNSRSEMNVSTLELGDSALYLCASSLTAQGKNQETQYFGPGTRLLVL.

This clone occurred once. The gene calls are TRBV2 and TRBJ2-2; TRBD1 matches 8 bases. V dropped 8 bases and J dropped 0; count of bases not matched to a gene: 11. The CDR3 has 17 residues. Looked up from germline, CDR1 is SNHLY and CDR2 is FYNNEI. The CDR3 protein is CASATLRTGPNTGELFF. The CDR3 DNA is TGTGCCAGCGCAACACTTCGGACAGGGCCGAACACCGGGGAGCTGTTTTTT.

The rearrangement joins TRBV11-2 to TRBJ2-7; no clear D gene. In germline, CDR1 is SGHAT, CDR2 FQNNGV. V lost 2 bases to trimming and J lost 0 bases, with 8 bases between them. The CDR3 has 14 amino acids. CDR3: CASSLNQASYEQYF. Here the CDR3 DNA reads TGTGCCAGCAGCTTAAACCAGGCCTCCTACGAGCAGTACTTC.

This clone was seen more than once but under ten times. The rearrangement uses TRBV2 and TRBJ2-7, with D possibly TRBD1 on 6 matching bases. CDR3 length: 13 residues. Germline CDR1 SNHLY, CDR2 FYNNEI. V lost 11 bases and J 3 bases, leaving 17 bases between the germline ends. CDR3 DNA: TGTGCCTGCCTCGTGGACAGCCGCTACGAGCAGTACTTC. Translated, it gives CACLVDSRYEQYF. Full variable domain (remainder filled in from reference TRBV2 and TRBJ2-7): EPEVTQTPSHQVTQMGQEVILRCVPISNHLYFYWYRQILGQKVEFLVSFYNNEISEKSEIFDDQFSVERPDGSNFTLKIRSTKLEDSAMYFCACLVDSRYEQYFGPGTRLTVT.

This rearrangement joins TRBV27 to TRBJ1-1, with 8 bases that match TRBD1. Germline CDR1 is MNHEY and CDR2 is SMNVEV (reference sequence). The CDR3 extends over 14 amino acids. Trimming at V came to 3 bases and at J to 1 base, leaving 1 base not matched to a gene. Written as DNA, the CDR3 is TGTGCCAGCAGTTTCGGACAGGGGAACACTGAAGCTTTCTTT. Translated, it gives CASSFGQGNTEAFF.

The chain couples TRBV14 to TRBJ2-7, with D uncertain. Germline V CDR1 and CDR2: SGHDN, FVKESK. The CDR3 runs to 16 residues. V lost 0 bases and J lost 6, with 18 bases in between. The CDR3 DNA sequence: TGTGCCAGCAGCCAAGATCCGGTGGTCGTCTGTCTCGAGCAGTACTTC. Translated: CASSQDPVVVCLEQYF.

V gene TRBV10-3 combines with J gene TRBJ2-5; D gene ambiguous. This CDR3 comprises 14 residues. The V and J ends lost 2 bases and 2 bases respectively, with 9 bases between them. CDR1 and CDR2 from the germline V gene are ENHRY and SYGVKD. The CDR3 loop reads CAISEETRQETQYF. The CDR3 DNA reads TGTGCCATCAGTGAGGAAACCCGGCAAGAGACCCAGTACTTC.

The V gene is TRBV9, the J gene TRBJ2-3, with no clear D. V lost 3 bases and J 5 bases, leaving 7 bases between the germline ends. The germline gives CDR1 SGDLS, CDR2 YYNGEE. The length of the CDR3 is 12 residues. This CDR3 is CASSGSGDTQYF. As DNA, the CDR3 is TGTGCCAGCAGCGGTTCGGGAGATACGCAGTATTTT. Full variable domain (rest looked up from reference TRBV9 and TRBJ2-3): DSGVTQTPKHLITATGQRVTLRCSPRSGDLSVYWYQQSLDQGLQFLIQYYNGEERAKGNILERFSAQQFPDLHSELNLSSLELGDSALYFCASSGSGDTQYFGPGTRLTVL.

This chain uses TRBV7-9 with TRBJ2-7; D perhaps matches TRBD1 (5 bases). Trimming pared 1 base from V and 2 bases from J, leaving 15 bases between. Germline V gives CDR1 SEHNR, CDR2 FQNEAQ (reference sequence). This CDR3 is 16 amino acids long. The CDR3 bases are TGTGCCAGCAGCTTAGGCCGCCAGGGTTTAACCTACGAGCAGTACTTC. Its translation is CASSLGRQGLTYEQYF.

V and J are TRBV7-8 and TRBJ2-2; D unresolved. Trimming took off 5 bases at V and 4 bases at J, with 8 bases between the two ends. CDR1 SGHVS and CDR2 FQNEAQ come from the germline V gene. The length of the CDR3 is 13 residues. Here the CDR3 reads CASSDKGTGELFF. The CDR3 DNA reads TGTGCCAGCAGCGACAAAGGCACCGGGGAGCTGTTTTTT.

V usage is TRBV5-6 and J usage is TRBJ2-5; possibly TRBD2 for D (5 bases). Germline CDR1 and CDR2: SGHDT and YYEEEE. This CDR3 region has 15 residues. V was clipped by 4 bases and J by 1 base, with 14 bases between them. CDR3 coding DNA: TGTGCCAGCAGCCCCTACCGGGGTGTCCAAGAGACCCAGTACTTC. Translating gives CASSPYRGVQETQYF. Drawing the rest from reference TRBV5-6 and TRBJ2-5, the complete variable domain is DAGVTQSPTHLIKTRGQQVTLRCSPKSGHDTVSWYQQALGQGPQFIFQYYEEEERQRGNFPDRFSGHQFPNYSSELNVNALLLGDSALYLCASSPYRGVQETQYFGPGTRLLVL.

The chain combines TRBV25-1 with TRBJ2-1; 7 bases agree with TRBD1. CDR1 is MGHDK, CDR2 SYGVNS, per germline. J gave up 8 bases and V 2 bases, and 12 bases lay outside the gene matches. The CDR3 loop spans 16 amino acids. CDR3 in amino acids: CASSEGTEEAAYEQFF. CDR3 in DNA: TGTGCCAGCAGTGAAGGGACAGAAGAAGCTGCTTATGAGCAGTTCTTC.

The chain uses TRBV2 and TRBJ1-2; D is possibly TRBD1 (6 bases). This CDR3 has 14 amino acids. Per germline, CDR1 SNHLY and CDR2 FYNNEI. Between the trimmed V and J ends, which lost 0 bases and 7 bases, there was a span of 12 bases. CDR3: CASSEAVRGSGYTF. In DNA, the CDR3 is TGTGCCAGCAGTGAAGCGGTCAGGGGATCTGGCTACACCTTC.

The rearrangement links TRBV11-2 to TRBJ2-2, with 11 bases identical to TRBD2. The CDR3 is 16 amino acids. Germline CDR1 reads SGHAT; CDR2 reads FQNNGV. The V segment lost 5 bases and the J segment 4 bases; nucleotides outside the gene matches: 6. CDR3 sequence (DNA): TGTGCCAGCAGCGCGGGACTAGCGGAGATCACCGGGGAGCTGTTTTTT. It is translated as CASSAGLAEITGELFF.